The present TCR beta chain was sequenced within a study of T cell responses to AZD1222 COVID-19 vaccine. Study-wide context: Second doses that came at about 4 or about 12 weeks were put together. Study results and caveats: Baseline serostatus was positive in only a handful of AZD1222 recipients. There were mostly white British donors and more females than males, and clonal diversity was possibly underestimated. Receipt of two AZD1222 doses was followed by a rise in Spike-specific TCR breadth and depth.

With 2 bases removed from V and 2 bases from J, the gap between germline ends came to 8 bases. CDR1 SGHRS and CDR2 YFSETQ come from the germline V gene. The CDR3 is made up of 13 amino acids. This clone was found once. Its antigen remains unidentified. The data were produced by immunoSEQ multiplex PCR, yet TCRdb's version contains in-frame clones alone and is incomplete. The table shows about 130,000 clones, with 93% occurring only once. The starting material was peripheral blood, obtained on day 0 of AZD1222 vaccination. The V call is TRBV5-1, the J call TRBJ2-7; D gene unclear. This clonotype was obtained from an adult in good health. The CDR3 DNA follows: TGCGCCAGCAGCTTAATGGTCGCCTACGAGCAGTACTTC. Translated: CASSLMVAYEQYF.